The T cell receptor beta chain described here comes from a study of PD-L1 blockade in urothelial cancer. In the study overall: The authors examined blood 3 weeks (second dose) and 6 weeks after treatment start.

Time point given: pretreatment peripheral blood. Clones were sequenced by immunoSEQ multiplex PCR, and TCRdb holds only the in-frame ones, with some missing. This sample has around 43,000 clones; roughly 90% occur once, and the top ten carry 20% to 25%. This clone was picked up one time. Sample: PBMCs, taken around atezolizumab (anti-PD-L1) treatment. The source of this sequence is a donor at least 40 years old with urothelial cancer.

CDR3 sequence: CASSLYPQESNVAKNIQYF. In DNA, the CDR3 is TGTGCCAGCAGCTTATATCCCCAAGAGTCGAACGTGGCCAAAAACATTCAGTACTTC. This chain joins TRBV7-6 and TRBJ2-4, with D unclear. CDR3 size: 19 residues. Trimming took off 2 bases at V and 1 base at J, with 21 bases between the two ends. Germline V gene sequence: CDR1 SGHVS, CDR2 FNYEAQ.